These T cell receptor beta chains were read from a single sample in a study of PD-L1 blockade in urothelial cancer. TCRdb's copy holds only in-frame clones and misses some; the assay was immunoSEQ multiplex PCR. The sample has around 41,000 clones; 83% are singletons. The specimen comprised PBMCs, sampled around atezolizumab (anti-PD-L1) treatment. The receptor set was obtained from a man aged 55 to 70 with urothelial cancer. The CDR3 runs from the conserved cysteine through the conserved F or W. Fields, in order: J gene, D gene, V gene, CDR3 length, clone size, CDR3 DNA, CDR3 protein. A D gene is named only where the DNA matches it firmly. Expanded clones are given a class, and other clones once, few, many or no size at all.

J gene: TRBJ2-5; D gene: -; V gene: TRBV14; CDR3 length: 15; clone size: -; CDR3 DNA: TGTGCCAGCAGCCAAGGTTTGCGGAGGCGAGGGACCCAGTACTTC; CDR3 protein: CASSQGLRRRGTQYF
J gene: TRBJ2-3; D gene: -; V gene: TRBV1; CDR3 length: 12; clone size: -; CDR3 DNA: TGCACCAGCAGCCTTCAGACAGATACGCAGTATTTT; CDR3 protein: CTSSLQTDTQYF
J gene: TRBJ2-5; D gene: TRBD1; V gene: TRBV5-6; CDR3 length: 16; clone size: -; CDR3 DNA: TGTGCCAGCAGCAACCTTTTCACAGGGGGCGAGGAGACCCAGTACTTC; CDR3 protein: CASSNLFTGGEETQYF
J gene: TRBJ2-1; D gene: TRBD1; V gene: TRBV6-5; CDR3 length: 12; clone size: -; CDR3 DNA: TGTGCCAGCAGTTACGCAGGGGGTGAGCAGTTCTTC; CDR3 protein: CASSYAGGEQFF
J gene: TRBJ1-4; D gene: -; V gene: TRBV9; CDR3 length: 14; clone size: -; CDR3 DNA: TGTGCCAGCAGCGTAGGCCAGGGGTCGGGAAAACTGTTTTTT; CDR3 protein: CASSVGQGSGKLFF
J gene: TRBJ1-3; D gene: -; V gene: TRBV18; CDR3 length: 15; clone size: -; CDR3 DNA: TGTGCCAGCTCATCGCAGGAGGAGGTTGGAAACACCATATATTTT; CDR3 protein: CASSSQEEVGNTIYF
J gene: TRBJ1-5; D gene: -; V gene: TRBV5-8; CDR3 length: 12; clone size: -; CDR3 DNA: TGTGCCAGCAGCTTCGGGGGTCAGCCCCAGCATTTT; CDR3 protein: CASSFGGQPQHF
J gene: TRBJ2-5; D gene: TRBD2; V gene: TRBV9; CDR3 length: 17; clone size: -; CDR3 DNA: TGTGCCAGCAGCGCGGGACTAGCGGGGGGACATGGAGAGACCCAGTACTTC; CDR3 protein: CASSAGLAGGHGETQYF
J gene: TRBJ1-6; D gene: TRBD1; V gene: TRBV30; CDR3 length: 13; clone size: few; CDR3 DNA: TGTGCCTGGAGTGAAGGGGGCGGTTCACCCCTCCACTTT; CDR3 protein: CAWSEGGGSPLHF
J gene: TRBJ1-2; D gene: TRBD1; V gene: TRBV6-1; CDR3 length: 12; clone size: -; CDR3 DNA: TGTGCCAGCAGGCCGGGACAGATGAGCTACACCTTC; CDR3 protein: CASRPGQMSYTF
J gene: TRBJ1-3; D gene: -; V gene: TRBV21-1; CDR3 length: 18; clone size: -; CDR3 DNA: TGTGCCAGCAGCAAAGATGTGGGCAGTCGGCACCCTGGAAACACCATATATTTT; CDR3 protein: CASSKDVGSRHPGNTIYF
J gene: TRBJ2-1; D gene: -; V gene: TRBV28; CDR3 length: 15; clone size: -; CDR3 DNA: TGTGCCAGCAGTGCGGTTTGGGGGCGCATAAATGAGCAGTTCTTC; CDR3 protein: CASSAVWGRINEQFF
J gene: TRBJ2-5; D gene: -; V gene: TRBV7-8; CDR3 length: 13; clone size: -; CDR3 DNA: TGTGCCAGCAGCCTCGACAGTCAAGAGACCCAGTACTTC; CDR3 protein: CASSLDSQETQYF
J gene: TRBJ2-1; D gene: -; V gene: TRBV6-5; CDR3 length: 14; clone size: -; CDR3 DNA: TGTGCCAGCAGTTACTCTTCACAGGGCTATGAGCAGTTCTTC; CDR3 protein: CASSYSSQGYEQFF
J gene: TRBJ1-2; D gene: -; V gene: TRBV5-8; CDR3 length: 14; clone size: few; CDR3 DNA: TGTGCCAGCAGCTTGTCAGGGCAGGGATATGGCTACACCTTC; CDR3 protein: CASSLSGQGYGYTF
J gene: TRBJ1-2; D gene: -; V gene: TRBV4-1; CDR3 length: 11; clone size: -; CDR3 DNA: TGCGCCAGCAGCCAAGACAGAGGCTACACCTTC; CDR3 protein: CASSQDRGYTF
J gene: TRBJ1-1; D gene: -; V gene: TRBV11-2; CDR3 length: 14; clone size: -; CDR3 DNA: TGTGCCAGCAGCCGGAATACAGAGAACACTGAAGCTTTCTTT; CDR3 protein: CASSRNTENTEAFF
J gene: TRBJ2-1; D gene: TRBD1; V gene: TRBV28; CDR3 length: 16; clone size: once; CDR3 DNA: TGTGCCAGCAGTGGGCCGGGACAGGACTCCTACAATGAGCAGTTCTTC; CDR3 protein: CASSGPGQDSYNEQFF
J gene: TRBJ2-1; D gene: -; V gene: TRBV2; CDR3 length: 11; clone size: -; CDR3 DNA: TGTGCCAGCAAAACTTACAATGAGCAGTTCTTC; CDR3 protein: CASKTYNEQFF
J gene: TRBJ1-3; D gene: -; V gene: TRBV28; CDR3 length: 13; clone size: -; CDR3 DNA: TGTGCCAGCAGGACATCCCCTGGAAACACCATATATTTT; CDR3 protein: CASRTSPGNTIYF
J gene: TRBJ2-1; D gene: -; V gene: TRBV28; CDR3 length: 14; clone size: -; CDR3 DNA: TGTGCCAGCAGTTTGGGCAGGTCCGGCAATGAGCAGTTCTTC; CDR3 protein: CASSLGRSGNEQFF
J gene: TRBJ1-1; D gene: -; V gene: TRBV9; CDR3 length: 14; clone size: -; CDR3 DNA: TGTGCCAGCAGCGTAGTCGGCGGGGACACTGAAGCTTTCTTT; CDR3 protein: CASSVVGGDTEAFF
J gene: TRBJ2-3; D gene: TRBD1; V gene: TRBV15; CDR3 length: 15; clone size: once; CDR3 DNA: TGTGCCACCAGCTCGGGACAGGGGGTCACAGATACGCAGTATTTT; CDR3 protein: CATSSGQGVTDTQYF
J gene: TRBJ1-2; D gene: TRBD1; V gene: TRBV5-4; CDR3 length: 13; clone size: -; CDR3 DNA: TGTGCCAGCACTTCCAACAGGGGAAAGGGCTACACCTTC; CDR3 protein: CASTSNRGKGYTF
J gene: TRBJ2-7; D gene: TRBD1; V gene: TRBV5-1; CDR3 length: 15; clone size: -; CDR3 DNA: TGCGCCAGCAGCCTGACAGGGGGAGGGCTCTACGAGCAGTACTTC; CDR3 protein: CASSLTGGGLYEQYF
J gene: TRBJ1-2; D gene: -; V gene: TRBV7-9; CDR3 length: 15; clone size: -; CDR3 DNA: TGTGCCAGCAGCTTAGGACTCGTGAGGGACTATGGCTACACCTTC; CDR3 protein: CASSLGLVRDYGYTF
J gene: TRBJ1-4; D gene: TRBD1; V gene: TRBV28; CDR3 length: 15; clone size: -; CDR3 DNA: TGTGCCAGCAGTTGGGACAGGGGCCCGAATGAAAAACTGTTTTTT; CDR3 protein: CASSWDRGPNEKLFF
J gene: TRBJ1-1; D gene: -; V gene: TRBV19; CDR3 length: 14; clone size: -; CDR3 DNA: TGTGCCAGTAGTATAAGGGGGGGGTTGGCTGAAGCTTTCTTT; CDR3 protein: CASSIRGGLAEAFF
J gene: TRBJ2-2; D gene: TRBD1; V gene: TRBV19; CDR3 length: 16; clone size: -; CDR3 DNA: TGTGCCAGTAGTCATGGGACAGGATCGAACACCGGGGAGCTGTTTTTT; CDR3 protein: CASSHGTGSNTGELFF
J gene: TRBJ1-4; D gene: TRBD1; V gene: TRBV19; CDR3 length: 16; clone size: once; CDR3 DNA: TGTGCCAGTAGTATCACCGGGACAGCCTATAATGAAAAACTGTTTTTT; CDR3 protein: CASSITGTAYNEKLFF
J gene: TRBJ2-1; D gene: TRBD1; V gene: TRBV29-1; CDR3 length: 13; clone size: -; CDR3 DNA: TGCAGCGTTGAATGGGGACAGGGCTTAGTATCGTTCTTC; CDR3 protein: CSVEWGQGLVSFF
J gene: TRBJ1-5; D gene: TRBD1; V gene: TRBV5-6; CDR3 length: 13; clone size: -; CDR3 DNA: TGTGCCAGCAGCCTAGGCAGGGGGCAGCCCCAGCATTTT; CDR3 protein: CASSLGRGQPQHF
J gene: TRBJ1-5; D gene: -; V gene: TRBV6-1; CDR3 length: 14; clone size: once; CDR3 DNA: TGTGCCAGCAGTGAAATAGTAAGGCGGGAGCCCCAGCATTTT; CDR3 protein: CASSEIVRREPQHF
J gene: TRBJ1-3; D gene: -; V gene: TRBV5-1; CDR3 length: 14; clone size: -; CDR3 DNA: TGCGCCAGCAGCTTGGGTAGCTCTGGAAACACCATATATTTT; CDR3 protein: CASSLGSSGNTIYF
J gene: TRBJ2-5; D gene: -; V gene: TRBV6-1; CDR3 length: 15; clone size: -; CDR3 DNA: TGTGCCAGCAGTGAAGTTCGGGGTAGCCTAGGGACCCAGTACTTC; CDR3 protein: CASSEVRGSLGTQYF
J gene: TRBJ2-7; D gene: -; V gene: TRBV10-3; CDR3 length: 11; clone size: -; CDR3 DNA: TGTGCCATCAGTGAAACTAGCGAGCAGTACTTC; CDR3 protein: CAISETSEQYF
J gene: TRBJ2-1; D gene: TRBD2; V gene: TRBV2; CDR3 length: 15; clone size: -; CDR3 DNA: TGTGCCAGCAGAGCAACTAGCGGGGGCCACAATGAGCAGTTCTTC; CDR3 protein: CASRATSGGHNEQFF
J gene: TRBJ2-3; D gene: TRBD1; V gene: TRBV11-2; CDR3 length: 15; clone size: -; CDR3 DNA: TGTGCCAGCAGCTCAGACAGGGGGCGCGCAGATACGCAGTATTTT; CDR3 protein: CASSSDRGRADTQYF
J gene: TRBJ1-4; D gene: -; V gene: TRBV19; CDR3 length: 17; clone size: -; CDR3 DNA: TGTGCCAGTAGTCGCAATAACAGGGAATCAACTAATGAAAAACTGTTTTTT; CDR3 protein: CASSRNNRESTNEKLFF
J gene: TRBJ2-1; D gene: TRBD2; V gene: TRBV7-3; CDR3 length: 15; clone size: -; CDR3 DNA: TGTGCCAGCAGCTTATCTAGCGGTACCTACAATGAGCAGTTCTTC; CDR3 protein: CASSLSSGTYNEQFF
J gene: TRBJ1-2; D gene: -; V gene: TRBV5-4; CDR3 length: 15; clone size: once; CDR3 DNA: TGTGCCAGCAGCTTGGGGGCCGGGGGTAACTATGGCTACACCTTC; CDR3 protein: CASSLGAGGNYGYTF
J gene: TRBJ2-1; D gene: TRBD2; V gene: TRBV5-1; CDR3 length: 15; clone size: -; CDR3 DNA: TGCGCCAGCAGCCCAGCGGGGGGCTTTTACAATGAGCAGTTCTTC; CDR3 protein: CASSPAGGFYNEQFF
J gene: TRBJ1-1; D gene: -; V gene: TRBV5-4; CDR3 length: 14; clone size: -; CDR3 DNA: TGTGCCAGCAGACTAGACCTAATTACGACTGAAGCTTTCTTT; CDR3 protein: CASRLDLITTEAFF
J gene: TRBJ2-5; D gene: -; V gene: TRBV6-1; CDR3 length: 16; clone size: -; CDR3 DNA: TGTGCCAGCAGTGTTCCCTACCGGGGCAGGGGAGAGACCCAGTACTTC; CDR3 protein: CASSVPYRGRGETQYF
J gene: TRBJ2-7; D gene: -; V gene: TRBV7-8; CDR3 length: 16; clone size: -; CDR3 DNA: TGTGCCAGCAGCTTAGCGGGGCTGACTTACTCCTACGAGCAGTACTTC; CDR3 protein: CASSLAGLTYSYEQYF
J gene: TRBJ2-6; D gene: -; V gene: TRBV7-9; CDR3 length: 15; clone size: -; CDR3 DNA: TGTGCCAGCAGCTTGGAGAGCTCTGGGGCCAACGTCCTGACTTTC; CDR3 protein: CASSLESSGANVLTF
J gene: TRBJ1-2; D gene: -; V gene: TRBV5-5; CDR3 length: 13; clone size: -; CDR3 DNA: TGTGCCAGCAGCTTGGCCCTAGGCTATGGCTACACCTTC; CDR3 protein: CASSLALGYGYTF
J gene: TRBJ2-4; D gene: TRBD1; V gene: TRBV2; CDR3 length: 13; clone size: -; CDR3 DNA: TGTGCCAGCAGTCTCAGGGACAGTCTCGGTCAGTACTTC; CDR3 protein: CASSLRDSLGQYF
J gene: TRBJ2-1; D gene: TRBD2; V gene: TRBV6-5; CDR3 length: 15; clone size: -; CDR3 DNA: TGTGCCAGCAGACAAGCGGGGGGCCCATACAATGAGCAGTTCTTC; CDR3 protein: CASRQAGGPYNEQFF
J gene: TRBJ1-1; D gene: TRBD1; V gene: TRBV7-9; CDR3 length: 13; clone size: -; CDR3 DNA: TGTGCCAGCAGCTTACGACAGGGGGCGCGAGCTTTCTTT; CDR3 protein: CASSLRQGARAFF